The 26 T cell receptor beta chains below were found in one sample sequenced in a study of blood T cell repertoires in COVID-19 (dated by TCRdb to between 2020 and 2021). Receptor libraries were prepared by the immunoSEQ multiplex PCR assay. The table was pulled from immuneACCESS by TCRdb, which kept in-frame rearrangements only. Such tables lose some clones; where checked, under half of the loss comes from unresolved V genes, and the rest has no known cause. In this sample the table shows about 200,000 clones, roughly 83% of which occur a single time. The top ten hold approximately 5% of the sample. The sample taken for sequencing was PBMCs or T cells enriched from blood (not recorded which). Receptors were obtained from a man aged 40-55 years with acute COVID-19.

This chain joins TRBV5-1 and TRBJ1-1, with D unresolved. Deletions cut 1 base from V and 3 bases from J, with 7 bases between. The V gene's germline CDR1 is SGHRS and CDR2 YFSETQ. This CDR3 region has 13 residues. The CDR3 sequence is CASSLSSDTEAFF. The DNA for the CDR3 is TGCGCCAGCAGCTTGTCTTCGGACACTGAAGCTTTCTTT.

The chain has TRBV14 and TRBJ1-2; possible D gene TRBD1, 5 bases. The length of the CDR3 is 13 residues. Trimming shortened V by 4 bases and J by 6 bases, and 12 bases separated the two germline ends. Germline loops: CDR1 SGHDN, CDR2 FVKESK. Here the CDR3 reads CASSRQRKDGYTF. The CDR3 DNA follows: TGTGCCAGCAGCCGACAGAGAAAGGATGGCTACACCTTC.

This chain joins TRBV4-1 and TRBJ1-5; D remains ambiguous. Trimming stripped 1 base from V and 6 bases from J, with 7 bases between. The CDR3 sequence is 13 residues long. In germline, CDR1 is MGHRA, CDR2 YSYEKL. The CDR3 DNA follows: TGCGCCAGCAGCCAAGCGGGTAGTCAGCCCCAGCATTTT. Amino acid sequence: CASSQAGSQPQHF.

The chain couples TRBV4-1 to TRBJ2-7; possible D gene TRBD2, 5 bases. The germline V and J ends were trimmed by 3 bases and 0 bases, with 12 bases remaining between them. The CDR3 has 15 amino acids. Looked up from germline, CDR1 is MGHRA and CDR2 is YSYEKL. This chain's CDR3 is CASSHGTGFSYEQYF. CDR3 nucleotide sequence: TGCGCCAGCAGCCATGGTACGGGATTCTCCTACGAGCAGTACTTC.

V gene TRBV18 combines with J gene TRBJ1-1; 9 bases are shared with TRBD1. The CDR3 sequence is 13 residues long. The ends lost 5 bases at V and 5 bases at J; junction bases unmatched: 3. Germline loops: CDR1 KGHSH, CDR2 LQKENI. DNA of the CDR3: TGTGCCAGCTCAATAGGACAGGGGACTGAAGCTTTCTTT. Protein product: CASSIGQGTEAFF. Full variable domain (rest looked up from reference TRBV18 and TRBJ1-1): NAGVMQNPRHLVRRRGQEARLRCSPMKGHSHVYWYRQLPEEGLKFMVYLQKENIIDESGMPKERFSAEFPKEGPSILRIQQVVRGDSAAYFCASSIGQGTEAFFGQGTRLTVV.

The rearrangement joins TRBV9 to TRBJ2-1, with a weak D call TRBD2 (6 bases). The germline V gene encodes CDR1 SGDLS and CDR2 YYNGEE. The CDR3 covers 14 residues. The germline V and J ends were trimmed by 0 bases and 6 bases, with 10 bases remaining between them. As DNA, the CDR3 is TGTGCCAGCAGCGTAGGGACTATGATCAATGAGCAGTTCTTC. Translating it yields CASSVGTMINEQFF.

The V gene is TRBV29-1, the J gene TRBJ2-7; 9 bases map to TRBD2. The V and J ends lost 5 bases and 3 bases, in that order; junction bases with no gene match: 8. Germline values: CDR1 SQVTM, CDR2 ANQGSEA. The CDR3 runs to 14 residues. Here the CDR3 reads CSVREAGGGYEQYF. The CDR3, as DNA: TGCAGCGTTCGAGAAGCGGGAGGAGGCTACGAGCAGTACTTC.

The rearrangement joins TRBV6-5 to TRBJ2-7, with D tentatively TRBD2 (6 bases). Germline-derived CDR1 and CDR2 are MNHEY and SVGAGI. V gave up 2 bases and J gave up 2 bases, with 13 bases separating them. The CDR3 has 15 residues. CDR3 nucleotides: TGTGCCAGCAGTTACGGGACTCCCTCTGCCTACGAGCAGTACTTC. Translation gives CASSYGTPSAYEQYF.

The chain recombines TRBV27 with TRBJ1-1; a possible D gene is TRBD1 (6 bases). Deletions cut 5 bases from V and 4 bases from J, with 17 bases between. The CDR3 is made up of 15 amino acids. Germline V gene data show CDR1 as MNHEY and CDR2 as SMNVEV (reference sequence). In nucleotides, the CDR3 is TGTGCCAGCAGTAACAATCAGGGGTTCCCCACTGAAGCTTTCTTT. Translation gives CASSNNQGFPTEAFF.

The V gene is TRBV9, the J gene TRBJ2-1, with 12 bases matching TRBD2. From germline, CDR1 is SGDLS and CDR2 YYNGEE. The V segment lost 0 bases and the J segment 10 bases; nucleotides outside the gene matches: 5. The CDR3 consists of 15 residues. The CDR3 nucleotides are TGTGCCAGCAGCGTAGCTAGCGGGAGGGCCCGGGAGCAGTTCTTC. It codes for CASSVASGRAREQFF.

A single count supports this clone. The gene calls are TRBV7-3 and TRBJ1-2; no reliable D call. Per germline, CDR1 SGHTA and CDR2 FQGTGA. The CDR3 has 12 residues. Trimming removed 5 bases at V and 7 bases at J, with 11 bases between. The chain's CDR3 is CASSEGWGGYTF. The DNA for the CDR3 is TGTGCCAGCAGCGAGGGTTGGGGTGGCTACACCTTC.

The chain links TRBV4-1 to TRBJ1-4; TRBD1 matches 9 bases. After removal of 4 bases from V and 2 bases from J, the junction contained 2 bases not matched to a gene. The CDR3 consists of 15 residues. CDR1 and CDR2 (germline): MGHRA, YSYEKL. Here the CDR3 reads CASSRGQGTNEKLFF. The CDR3 coding sequence is TGCGCCAGCAGCCGAGGACAGGGGACTAATGAAAAACTGTTTTTT.

The CDR3: CASSRPGQGSYEQYF. The CDR3 nucleotides read TGTGCCAGTAGTAGGCCGGGACAGGGTTCCTACGAGCAGTACTTC. This rearrangement joins TRBV19 to TRBJ2-7, with 9 bases lining up with TRBD1. Trimming cost V 4 bases and J 1 base; bases outside gene matches: 5. Per germline, CDR1 LNHDA and CDR2 SQIVND (reference sequence). This CDR3 region has 15 residues.

The chain links TRBV10-1 to TRBJ2-2; D gene uncertain. Looked up from germline, CDR1 is WNHNN and CDR2 is SYGVQD (reference sequence). The CDR3 consists of 13 residues. Trimming removed 8 bases at V and 4 bases at J, with 11 bases between. The CDR3 coding sequence is TGCGCCAGCGGCATGGGCATCACCGGGGAGCTGTTTTTT. It encodes CASGMGITGELFF.

V and J are TRBV7-2 and TRBJ1-2; 7 nucleotides agree with TRBD1. The V and J ends lost 4 bases and 7 bases, in that order; junction bases with no gene match: 9. Germline loops: CDR1 SGHTA, CDR2 FQGNSA. The CDR3 runs 14 residues. CDR3 DNA sequence: TGTGCCAGCAGCTACAGGGGTCGGCTTGGTGGCTACACCTTC. Protein sequence: CASSYRGRLGGYTF.

The chain recombines TRBV5-1 with TRBJ1-1, with D maybe TRBD1 (5 bases). CDR3 length equals 16 residues. Trimming removed 4 bases from V and 1 base from J, with 17 bases in between. The V gene's germline CDR1 is SGHRS and CDR2 YFSETQ. The CDR3 region is CASSPGKDSRNTEAFF. CDR3 coding DNA: TGCGCCAGCAGCCCCGGAAAAGACAGCCGGAACACTGAAGCTTTCTTT.

V is TRBV19 and J is TRBJ1-1; 9 nucleotides match TRBD1. V lost 8 bases and J lost 10; bases outside the gene matches: 11. The CDR3 has 13 residues. Germline V gene lookup returns CDR1 LNHDA and CDR2 SQIVND (reference sequence). The CDR3 DNA is TGTGCCAGTCGGGACAGGGTGGTGAGTGGAGCTTTCTTT. Translation: CASRDRVVSGAFF.

The V gene is TRBV29-1, the J gene TRBJ2-7; D might be TRBD2 (7 bases). V gave up 5 bases and J gave up 0 bases, with 17 bases separating them. CDR3 length: 15 residues. Germline CDR1 is SQVTM and CDR2 is ANQGSEA. The CDR3 nucleotides read TGCAGCGTTACAGGGCGGCGGGAGAGCTCCTACGAGCAGTACTTC. Translation: CSVTGRRESSYEQYF.

The chain recombines TRBV20-1 with TRBJ2-7, with no clear D. Germline V lookup: CDR1 DFQATT, CDR2 SNEGSKA (reference sequence). The CDR3 length is 9 residues. Trimming removed 5 bases at V and 4 bases at J, with 3 bases between. CDR3 sequence: CSAPYEQYF. The CDR3, as DNA: TGCAGTGCTCCGTACGAGCAGTACTTC.

The chain uses TRBV6-1 and TRBJ2-7; the D gene is possibly TRBD2 (5 bases). The CDR3 runs 12 residues. With 2 bases removed from V and 6 bases from J, the gap between germline ends came to 8 bases. Germline loops: CDR1 MNHNS, CDR2 SASEGT. CDR3 sequence (DNA): TGTGCCAGCAGTGAACTTCGGGGCGAGCAGTACTTC. Protein product: CASSELRGEQYF.

V and J are TRBV7-2 and TRBJ1-5; D is perhaps TRBD1 (6 bases). Germline assignment: CDR1 SGHTA and CDR2 FQGNSA. Deletions cut 7 bases from V and 7 bases from J, with 14 bases between. CDR3 length equals 13 residues. CDR3 protein: CASTGVVGQPQHF. The CDR3 nucleotides are TGTGCCAGCACAGGGGTGGTGGGACAGCCCCAGCATTTT.

The V call is TRBV7-9, the J call TRBJ1-2; D is unresolved. V lost 1 base and J lost 7, with 10 bases in between. The CDR3 sequence is 13 residues long. Per the germline V gene, CDR1 is SEHNR and CDR2 is FQNEAQ (reference sequence). The CDR3 region has the DNA TGTGCCAGCAGCTTAGAGGGAGGCTCTGGCTACACCTTC. Translating gives CASSLEGGSGYTF.

The chain is built from TRBV7-3 and TRBJ2-3; the match to TRBD2 covers 10 bases. The germline V gene encodes CDR1 SGHTA and CDR2 FQGTGA. The CDR3 totals 15 residues. Germline trimming cut 5 bases from V and 2 bases from J; bases unmatched to any gene: 4. In DNA, the CDR3 is TGTGCCAGCAGCGCCCTAGCGGGAGTCACAGATACGCAGTATTTT. Translating it yields CASSALAGVTDTQYF. Using reference TRBV7-3 and TRBJ2-3 for the parts outside the CDR3, the full variable domain is GAGVSQTPSNKVTEKGKYVELRCDPISGHTALYWYRQSLGQGPEFLIYFQGTGAADDSGLPNDRFFAVRPEGSVSTLKIQRTERGDSAVYLCASSALAGVTDTQYFGPGTRLTVL.

This chain joins TRBV9 and TRBJ2-3; tentative D call: TRBD2 (5 bases). With 0 bases removed from V and 2 bases from J, the gap between germline ends came to 10 bases. CDR1 is SGDLS and CDR2 is YYNGEE in the germline V gene. The CDR3 is made up of 15 amino acids. The CDR3 DNA reads TGTGCCAGCAGCGTAGGGTCGGGAATCACAGATACGCAGTATTTT. This translates into CASSVGSGITDTQYF.

The genes are TRBV4-1 and TRBJ2-2; TRBD2 agrees at 14 bases. The germline CDR1 and CDR2 sequences are MGHRA and YSYEKL. The CDR3 is made up of 16 amino acids. Losses at the gene ends were 4 bases for V and 5 bases for J; bases not matched to a gene: 3. CDR3 sequence reads: CASSPRTSGRTGELFF. The CDR3 DNA follows: TGCGCCAGCAGCCCCCGGACTAGCGGGAGGACCGGGGAGCTGTTTTTT.

The chain couples TRBV3-1 (or the pseudogene TRBV3-2) to TRBJ2-4; a weak D match, TRBD2 (5 bases). This CDR3 is built from 12 residues. Trimming removed 1 base from V and 7 bases from J, with 5 bases in between. Germline V gene lookup returns CDR1 LGHDT and CDR2 YNNKEL (reference sequence). The CDR3 DNA reads as TGTGCCAGCAGCCAAGGGGAGAACATTCAGTACTTC. It codes for CASSQGENIQYF.